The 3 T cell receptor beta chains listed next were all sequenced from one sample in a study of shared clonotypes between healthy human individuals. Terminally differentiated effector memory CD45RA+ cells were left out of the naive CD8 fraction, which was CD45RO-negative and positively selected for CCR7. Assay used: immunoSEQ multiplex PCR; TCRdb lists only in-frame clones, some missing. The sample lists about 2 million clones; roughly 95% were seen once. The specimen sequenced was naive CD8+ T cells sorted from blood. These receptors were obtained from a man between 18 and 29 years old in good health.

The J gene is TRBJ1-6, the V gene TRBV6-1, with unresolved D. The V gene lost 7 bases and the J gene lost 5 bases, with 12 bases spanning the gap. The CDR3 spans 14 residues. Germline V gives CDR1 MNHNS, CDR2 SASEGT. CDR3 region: CASKPPPNNSPLHF. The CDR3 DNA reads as TGTGCCAGCAAACCCCCCCCGAATAATTCACCCCTCCACTTT.

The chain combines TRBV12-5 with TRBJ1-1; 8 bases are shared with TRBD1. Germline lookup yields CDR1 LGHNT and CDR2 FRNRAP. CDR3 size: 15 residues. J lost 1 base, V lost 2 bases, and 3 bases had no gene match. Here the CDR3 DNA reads TGTGCTAGTGGTTTGCTAACAGGGGGGAACACTGAAGCTTTCTTT. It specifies CASGLLTGGNTEAFF.

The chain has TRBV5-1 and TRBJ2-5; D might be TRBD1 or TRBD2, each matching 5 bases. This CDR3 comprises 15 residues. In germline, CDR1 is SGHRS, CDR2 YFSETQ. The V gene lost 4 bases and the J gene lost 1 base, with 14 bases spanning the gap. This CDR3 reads CASSPGGRAQETQYF. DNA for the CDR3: TGCGCCAGCAGCCCCGGAGGCAGGGCCCAAGAGACCCAGTACTTC.